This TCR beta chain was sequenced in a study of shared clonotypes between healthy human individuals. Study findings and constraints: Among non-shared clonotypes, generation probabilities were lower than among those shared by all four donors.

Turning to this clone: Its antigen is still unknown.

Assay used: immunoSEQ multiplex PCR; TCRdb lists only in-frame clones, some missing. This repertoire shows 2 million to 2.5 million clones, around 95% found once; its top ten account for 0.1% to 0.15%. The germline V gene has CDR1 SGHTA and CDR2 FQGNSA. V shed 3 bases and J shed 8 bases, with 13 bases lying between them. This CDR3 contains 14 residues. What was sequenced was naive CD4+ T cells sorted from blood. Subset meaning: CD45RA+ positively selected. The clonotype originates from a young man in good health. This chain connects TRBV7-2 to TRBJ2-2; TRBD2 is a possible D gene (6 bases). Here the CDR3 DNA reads TGTGCCAGCAGCTTGACTAGTCGGGCGGGGGAGCTGTTTTTT. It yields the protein CASSLTSRAGELFF.